The 18 T cell receptor beta chains below were found in one sample sequenced in a study of T cells of healthy individuals. A single record per CDR3 protein comes from TCRdb applying MiXCR to the 5' RACE reads. The sample contains 100,000 or so distinct CDR3 sequences, approximately 15% of which appear only once. Source of these receptors: a human donor in good health.

The CDR3 sequence: CASRLAAASYEQYF. DNA of the CDR3: TGCGCCAGTAGACTAGCCGCCGCCTCCTACGAGCAGTACTTC. The chain recombines TRBV5-1 with TRBJ2-7; 7 positions agree with TRBD2. The germline V gene encodes CDR1 SGHRS and CDR2 YFSETQ. V gave up 8 bases and J gave up 0 bases; unmatched junction bases: 8. The CDR3 spans 14 residues.

This clonotype has ten or more counts. This chain connects TRBV30 to TRBJ2-5; weak D call: TRBD2 (5 bases). Per the germline V gene, CDR1 is GTSNPN and CDR2 is SVGIG (reference sequence). The CDR3 is made up of 15 amino acids. Trimming shortened V by 0 bases and J by 4 bases, and 15 bases separated the two germline ends. The CDR3 here is CAWSVLPTRGETQYF. Here the CDR3 DNA reads TGTGCCTGGAGTGTACTCCCAACTAGAGGAGAGACCCAGTACTTC.

The V and J genes are TRBV11-2 and TRBJ2-2; perhaps D is TRBD1 or TRBD2 (6 bases each). This CDR3 spans 16 amino acids. Germline CDR1 SGHAT, CDR2 FQNNGV. Trimming removed 3 bases from V and 1 base from J, with 12 bases in between. The CDR3 loop reads CASSFLGGRNTGELFF. The CDR3 DNA reads as TGTGCCAGCAGCTTCCTAGGGGGGCGGAACACCGGGGAGCTGTTTTTT.

The chain links TRBV27 to TRBJ2-1, with D perhaps TRBD1 or TRBD2 (5 bases each). Germline V gene lookup returns CDR1 MNHEY and CDR2 SMNVEV (reference sequence). The CDR3 runs 17 residues. Trimming left V 7 bases short and J 0 bases short, with 19 bases between. Here the CDR3 DNA reads TGTGCCAGCACCCATTCAAGGGACCGGAGCTCCTACAATGAGCAGTTCTTC. It translates to CASTHSRDRSSYNEQFF.

This clonotype has a count of ten or more. J is TRBJ1-3 and V is TRBV21-1. TRBV21-1 is marked as a pseudogene. The length of the CDR3 is 21 residues. This chain's CDR3 is CASSRKTAFLGSSNSGNTIYF. CDR3 nucleotides: TGTGCCAGCAGTCGTAAAACTGCGTTTTTGGGCAGCTCAAACTCTGGAAACACCATATATTTT.

The V gene is TRBV6-2 or TRBV6-3, the J gene TRBJ1-5; no reliable D call. Trimming shortened V by 3 bases and J by 5 bases, and 14 bases separated the two germline ends. This CDR3 contains 15 residues. Germline lookup yields CDR1 MNHEY and CDR2 SVGEGT. The DNA of the CDR3 is TGTGCCAGCAGTTATAATCTCGGGAAGCATCAGCCCCAGCATTTT. Protein product: CASSYNLGKHQPQHF.

The rearrangement joins TRBV5-1 to TRBJ2-1; 16 nucleotides line up with TRBD2. J was trimmed by 5 bases and V by 4 bases; bases with no gene match: 6. This CDR3 region has 17 residues. CDR1 SGHRS and CDR2 YFSETQ come from the germline V gene. The DNA of the CDR3 is TGCGCCAGCAGCGGGGGACTAGCGGGAGGGTTGCACAATGAGCAGTTCTTC. Translation gives CASSGGLAGGLHNEQFF.

The chain has TRBV7-3 and TRBJ2-7; D gene uncertain. Trimming cost V 5 bases and J 2 bases, with 10 bases left between them. Germline V gene sequence: CDR1 SGHTA, CDR2 FQGTGA. The CDR3 has 13 residues. The CDR3 DNA reads as TGTGCCAGCAGCCTGGACCATACCTACGAGCAGTACTTC. Protein sequence: CASSLDHTYEQYF.

The chain recombines TRBV7-2 with TRBJ2-7; a weak D match, TRBD2 (6 bases). This CDR3 is 14 amino acids long. Germline assignment: CDR1 SGHTA and CDR2 FQGNSA. V was clipped by 5 bases and J by 3 bases, with 14 bases between them. The CDR3 DNA sequence: TGTGCCAGCAGCCCTCGGGACTCTCGCTACGAGCAGTACTTC. Translation: CASSPRDSRYEQYF. Variable domain in full (rest from reference TRBV7-2 and TRBJ2-7): GAGVSQSPSNKVTEKGKDVELRCDPISGHTALYWYRQSLGQGLEFLIYFQGNSAPDKSGLPSDRFSAERTGGSVSTLTIQRTQQEDSAVYLCASSPRDSRYEQYFGPGTRLTVT.

This clonotype was detected only a few times. The J gene is TRBJ1-6, the V gene TRBV2, with 8 bases fitting TRBD1. With V trimmed by 3 bases and J by 6 bases, 4 bases remained unmatched. Germline CDR1 and CDR2: SNHLY and FYNNEI. This CDR3 is 15 amino acids long. The CDR3: CASSDQGAGNSPLHF. The CDR3 bases are TGTGCCAGCAGTGATCAGGGGGCGGGTAATTCACCCCTCCACTTT.

This clonotype has a handful of counts. This rearrangement joins TRBV29-1 to TRBJ2-1, with 16 nucleotides matching TRBD2. The J segment lost 8 bases and the V segment lost 6 bases, leaving 4 bases of the junction unmatched. The CDR3 is made up of 14 amino acids. Germline CDR1 is SQVTM and CDR2 is ANQGSEA. Here the CDR3 reads CSVKGTSGGDEQFF. The CDR3 DNA sequence: TGCAGCGTAAAAGGGACTAGCGGGGGGGATGAGCAGTTCTTC.

The chain recombines TRBV9 with TRBJ2-3; D may be TRBD1 (5 bases). The CDR3 is 15 amino acids. Per the germline V gene, CDR1 is SGDLS and CDR2 is YYNGEE. V lost 3 bases, J lost 2 bases, and 13 bases lay in between. CDR3 in DNA: TGTGCCAGCAGCGATAGGGGCCGGTCCACAGATACGCAGTATTTT. Its translation: CASSDRGRSTDTQYF.

The sample holds many counts of this clonotype. The chain has TRBV20-1 and TRBJ1-1, with D perhaps TRBD1 (6 bases). The CDR3 sequence is 10 residues long. Trimming shortened V by 8 bases and J by 8 bases, and 12 bases separated the two germline ends. Germline-derived CDR1 and CDR2 are DFQATT and SNEGSKA (reference sequence). For the CDR3, the DNA is TGCAGTTTACCCAGGGGCGAAGCTTTCTTT. Translated: CSLPRGEAFF.

The rearrangement links TRBV9 to TRBJ1-1, with 11 positions matching TRBD1. With V trimmed by 4 bases and J by 5 bases, 7 bases remained unmatched. Germline loops: CDR1 SGDLS, CDR2 YYNGEE. The CDR3 is made up of 15 amino acids. In DNA, the CDR3 is TGTGCCAGCAGCCTTTGGACAGGGGGCTCAACTGAAGCTTTCTTT. It translates to CASSLWTGGSTEAFF. Full variable domain (remainder filled in from reference TRBV9 and TRBJ1-1): DSGVTQTPKHLITATGQRVTLRCSPRSGDLSVYWYQQSLDQGLQFLIQYYNGEERAKGNILERFSAQQFPDLHSELNLSSLELGDSALYFCASSLWTGGSTEAFFGQGTRLTVV.

The chain recombines TRBV27 with TRBJ2-7; 10 positions agree with TRBD2. Trimming cost V 4 bases and J 5 bases; bases outside gene matches: 8. Germline V lookup: CDR1 MNHEY, CDR2 SMNVEV (reference sequence). CDR3 length: 15 residues. In DNA, the CDR3 is TGTGCCAGCAGTTGGCTGAGCGGGGGGGCCCACGAGCAGTACTTC. Its translation is CASSWLSGGAHEQYF.

This clonotype was observed many times. The chain's CDR3 is CASSLGVGSTDTQYF. The DNA of the CDR3 is TGTGCCAGCAGCTTAGGAGTTGGGAGCACAGATACGCAGTATTTT. The V gene is TRBV7-9, the J gene TRBJ2-3; no firm D call. The V gene's germline CDR1 is SEHNR and CDR2 FQNEAQ (reference sequence). V lost 1 base, J lost 0 bases, and 8 bases lay in between. CDR3 length equals 15 residues.

This clonotype was seen many times. This sequence joins TRBV28 and TRBJ2-7; 8 positions match TRBD2. The CDR3 sequence is 16 residues long. Germline CDR1 is MDHEN and CDR2 is SYDVKM. With 3 bases clipped from V and 4 bases from J, the junction kept 11 bases outside the gene matches. The CDR3 DNA sequence: TGTGCCAGCAGTTTTAAGTACGGGAGGGCCGGGTACGAGCAGTACTTC. Translated, it gives CASSFKYGRAGYEQYF.

This chain uses TRBV20-1 with TRBJ2-7; TRBD1 matches at 9 bases. V lost 5 bases, J lost 2 bases, and 4 bases stayed unmatched. The germline V gene has CDR1 DFQATT and CDR2 SNEGSKA (reference sequence). The CDR3 loop spans 13 amino acids. CDR3 region: CSAWDRVTYEQYF. CDR3 sequence (DNA): TGCAGTGCTTGGGACAGGGTCACCTACGAGCAGTACTTC.